This T cell receptor beta chain is from a study of blood T cell repertoires in COVID-19. This clone was picked up a small number of times. The method was immunoSEQ multiplex PCR; TCRdb's version includes in-frame clones alone and lacks a portion of them. The sample records 400,000 to 500,000 clones, 88% being singletons. The germline CDR1 and CDR2 sequences are SGHDT and YYEEEE. V lost 2 bases and J lost 2, with 14 bases in between. This CDR3 is 16 amino acids long. The specimen sequenced was PBMCs or T cells enriched from blood (not recorded which). The rearrangement links TRBV5-6 to TRBJ1-5; weak D call: TRBD1 (6 bases). The sequence came from a woman between 18 and 29 years old who had been exposed to COVID-19. CDR3 region: CASSFGRGLGNQPQHF. The CDR3 DNA sequence: TGTGCCAGCAGCTTTGGCAGGGGATTGGGCAATCAGCCCCAGCATTTT.